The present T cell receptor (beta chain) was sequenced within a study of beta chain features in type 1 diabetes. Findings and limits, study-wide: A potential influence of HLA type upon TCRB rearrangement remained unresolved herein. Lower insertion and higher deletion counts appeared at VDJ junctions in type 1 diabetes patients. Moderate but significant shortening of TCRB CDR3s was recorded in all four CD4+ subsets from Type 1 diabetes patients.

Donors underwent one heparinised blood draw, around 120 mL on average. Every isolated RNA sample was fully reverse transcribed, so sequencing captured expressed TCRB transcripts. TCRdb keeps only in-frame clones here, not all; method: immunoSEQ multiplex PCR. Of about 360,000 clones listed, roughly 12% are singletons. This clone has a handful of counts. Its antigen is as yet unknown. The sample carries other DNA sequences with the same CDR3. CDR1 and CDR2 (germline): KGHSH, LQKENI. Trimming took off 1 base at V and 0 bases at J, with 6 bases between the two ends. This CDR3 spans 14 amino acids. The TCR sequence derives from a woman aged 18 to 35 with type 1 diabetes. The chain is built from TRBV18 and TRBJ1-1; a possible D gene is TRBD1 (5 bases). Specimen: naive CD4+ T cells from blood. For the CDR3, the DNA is TGTGCCAGCTCACCACAGGGGTTGAACACTGAAGCTTTCTTT. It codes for CASSPQGLNTEAFF.